This T cell receptor (beta chain) was found in a study of cytomegalovirus exposure and HLA in healthy donors. At the level of the study: From donors who were HLA-typed, an early data release held around 85 million unique TCRs.

PCR amplification relied on 60 Vbeta primers (plus 13 Jbeta primers). The data were produced by immunoSEQ multiplex PCR, yet TCRdb's version contains in-frame clones alone and is incomplete. This repertoire includes about 140,000 clones. The specimen sequenced was PBMCs. The sequence was obtained from a middle-aged man in good health and CMV-seronegative.

The CDR3 nucleotides are TGTGCCAGCAGCCCGACTTGGGGGAGGAATCAGCCCCAGCATTTT. Protein product: CASSPTWGRNQPQHF. The rearrangement links TRBV27 to TRBJ1-5, with a tentative D call TRBD1 (5 bases). V lost 6 bases and J lost 4, with 16 bases in between. The germline CDR1 and CDR2 sequences are MNHEY and SMNVEV (reference sequence). This CDR3 spans 15 amino acids.